This T cell receptor beta chain was identified during a study of glioma-infiltrating T cells after dendritic cell vaccination. Overall study context: Three intradermal dendritic cell vaccine injections were given every two weeks.

Study findings and constraints: Complete blood and tumor specimen sets were limited to few patients.

A word on this clone: Its antigen remains unidentified.

Losses at the gene ends were 5 bases for V and 1 base for J; bases not matched to a gene: 1. Germline V gene data show CDR1 as KGHSH and CDR2 as LQKENI. The CDR3 sequence is 13 residues long. Libraries were prepared by immunoSEQ multiplex PCR; TCRdb keeps only in-frame clonotypes and omits some of them. The sample yields 85,000 to 100,000 clones, less than 85% seen once. Time point in this sample: after dendritic cell vaccination, including at tumor progression/relapse. Only patients with spare fresh-frozen tumor and over two years of follow-up were included. The clonotype originates from a human donor with glioblastoma. The sequencing here drew on blood, taken after dendritic cell vaccination. The chain recombines TRBV18 with TRBJ2-5; TRBD2 aligns across 7 bases. CDR3 DNA: TGTGCCAGCTCAAGCGGGATCCAAGAGACCCAGTACTTC. Its protein is CASSSGIQETQYF. The complete variable domain, with remaining parts taken from reference TRBV18 and TRBJ2-5, reads NAGVMQNPRHLVRRRGQEARLRCSPMKGHSHVYWYRQLPEEGLKFMVYLQKENIIDESGMPKERFSAEFPKEGPSILRIQQVVRGDSAAYFCASSSGIQETQYFGPGTRLLVL.